The 24 T cell receptor beta chains below were found in one sample sequenced in a study of blood T cells in healthy people across ages. With a J-beta primer mix and a sample-barcoded 5' primer, a second PCR ran about 6 to 11 cycles. TCRdb used MiXCR to reprocess the 5' RACE reads, holding one entry per CDR3 protein. The repertoire holds 1.5 million to 2 million distinct CDR3 sequences, approximately 28% seen once, with 7.7% in the top ten. Sequenced sample: blood. The receptor source for this set is a woman in her 30s in good health.

The J gene is TRBJ1-2, the V gene TRBV29-1; 7 bases align to TRBD1. Germline CDR1 and CDR2: SQVTM and ANQGSEA. The length of the CDR3 is 13 residues. Germline trimming cut 6 bases from V and 3 bases from J; bases unmatched to any gene: 7. In DNA form, the CDR3 reads TGCAGCGTCAGGACAGGCCTGGACTATGGCTACACCTTC. It codes for CSVRTGLDYGYTF.

A remark on this clonotype: A read error may explain this, as a much larger clone is one base away. The CDR3 DNA sequence: TGTGCCAGCAGCCAAGATCGGGGACTACAATTGGGGACCCAGTACTTC. Translated, it gives CASSQDRGLQLGTQYF. The rearrangement uses TRBV3-1 and TRBJ2-7, with 7 bases identical to TRBD2. The J call could be wrong; TRBJ2-5 is a better fit for the DNA end. This CDR3 has 16 amino acids. Germline V gene sequence: CDR1 LGHDT, CDR2 YNNKEL (reference sequence).

This clonotype was seen a few times. The chain uses TRBV6-6 and TRBJ2-5; D perhaps matches TRBD2 (5 bases). Per germline, CDR1 MNHNY and CDR2 SVGAGI (reference sequence). V was pared by 2 bases and J by 4 bases, with 14 bases between. CDR3 length: 15 residues. The CDR3 nucleotides are TGTGCCAGCAGTTACGGTGGGGAGTCGGCAGAGACCCAGTACTTC. Amino acid sequence: CASSYGGESAETQYF.

This clonotype occurred many times. This rearrangement joins TRBV10-3 to TRBJ2-5, with a weak D call TRBD1 (6 bases). Between the trimmed V and J ends, which lost 6 bases and 4 bases, there was a span of 15 bases. Germline-derived CDR1 and CDR2 are ENHRY and SYGVKD. The CDR3 totals 14 residues. The CDR3 region has the DNA TGTGCCATCAGCTTACAGGGTGGGGGAGAGACCCAGTACTTC. Amino acids: CAISLQGGGETQYF.

This clonotype was counted only a few times. The CDR3 spells CASLRRTNYGYTF. CDR3 in DNA: TGTGCCAGCCTGAGACGGACTAACTATGGCTACACCTTC. V is TRBV2 and J is TRBJ1-2; no reliable D call. The V and J ends lost 8 bases and 0 bases respectively, with 10 bases between them. The CDR3 has 13 residues. Per the germline V gene, CDR1 is SNHLY and CDR2 is FYNNEI.

The rearrangement links TRBV5-1 to TRBJ2-1; D possibly matches TRBD1 or TRBD2 (6 bases each). The end of the DNA is better explained by TRBJ2-7, so the J call may be wrong. This CDR3 spans 14 amino acids. Per the germline V gene, CDR1 is SGHRS and CDR2 is YFSETQ. The DNA of the CDR3 is TGCGCCAGCACGGGGGCGCAGACCTACAATGAGCAGTACTTC. Its translation: CASTGAQTYNEQYF.

This clonotype was observed a handful of times. The chain combines TRBV15 with TRBJ2-5; 8 bases align to TRBD2. Germline assignment: CDR1 LNHNV and CDR2 YYDKDF (reference sequence). CDR3 size: 17 residues. Unmatched junction bases numbered 12, after V lost 6 bases and J lost 0 bases. The CDR3 reads CATRGETSGKYQETQYF. The CDR3 DNA reads as TGTGCCACCAGAGGGGAAACTAGCGGCAAGTACCAAGAGACCCAGTACTTC.

This clonotype was recorded only once. The genes are TRBV2 and TRBJ1-4; TRBD1 agrees at 10 bases. V was pared by 3 bases and J by 3 bases, with 1 base of the junction left unmatched. Germline assignment: CDR1 SNHLY and CDR2 FYNNEI. The CDR3 is made up of 15 amino acids. The CDR3 coding sequence is TGTGCCAGCAGTGAGACAGGGGGCCCTAATGAAAAACTGTTTTTT. Translating it yields CASSETGGPNEKLFF.

This clonotype came up many times. The CDR3 DNA is TGTGCCAGCAGCAGGGCGGAGGCTAACTATGGCTACACCTTC. Protein sequence: CASSRAEANYGYTF. The chain joins TRBV3-1 to TRBJ1-2; D is unresolved. V gave up 5 bases and J gave up 0 bases, with 10 bases separating them. Germline V gives CDR1 LGHDT, CDR2 YNNKEL (reference sequence). The CDR3 length is 14 residues.

This sequence joins TRBV13 and TRBJ2-1; no firm D call. CDR1 and CDR2 (germline): PRHDT, FYEKMQ (reference sequence). The ends were cut back, 5 bases at V and 8 bases at J, with 10 bases in the middle. The CDR3 consists of 12 residues. CDR3 loop: CASSLSWDEQFF. CDR3 nucleotide sequence: TGTGCCAGCAGCCTCTCTTGGGATGAGCAGTTCTTC.

This clonotype was seen repeatedly, ten times or more. The CDR3 protein is CASSSDRWTYEQYF. CDR3 bases: TGTGCCAGCAGCTCGGACAGGTGGACCTACGAGCAGTACTTC. The rearrangement joins TRBV7-9 to TRBJ2-7; 7 nucleotides agree with TRBD1. Germline CDR1 SEHNR, CDR2 FQNEAQ (reference sequence). The CDR3 is 14 residues long. V lost 4 bases to trimming and J lost 2 bases; unmatched junction nucleotides: 5.

The sample holds a few counts of this clonotype. This chain uses TRBV7-8 with TRBJ2-5; D uncertain. This CDR3 has 12 residues. The V gene lost 2 bases and the J gene lost 9 bases, with 10 bases spanning the gap. Germline V gene sequence: CDR1 SGHVS, CDR2 FQNEAQ. Written as DNA, the CDR3 is TGTGCCAGCAGCTTACCGTCTATGGCCCAGTACTTC. Its translation is CASSLPSMAQYF.

This chain joins TRBV20-1 and TRBJ1-5, with D possibly TRBD1 on 5 matching bases. The CDR3 totals 14 residues. V was cut by 5 bases and J by 4 bases, with 15 bases left in between. Per the germline V gene, CDR1 is DFQATT and CDR2 is SNEGSKA (reference sequence). The chain's CDR3 is CSAGPQVLNQPQHF. The CDR3, as DNA: TGCAGTGCTGGACCACAGGTCTTGAATCAGCCCCAGCATTTT.

A remark on this clonotype: At one end, the junction sequence differs from germline, possibly due to a read error. V usage is TRBV7-2 and J usage is TRBJ1-2; no firm D call. The CDR3 totals 15 residues. The germline V gene has CDR1 SGHTA and CDR2 FQGNSA. In DNA, the CDR3 is TGTCCCAGCAGCTTAGGGCCCGGGTTTAACTATGGCTACACCTTC. Its translation is CPSSLGPGFNYGYTF.

The table lists this clonotype with a few counts. The chain combines TRBV9 with TRBJ2-1, with TRBD2 matching over 8 bases. V shed 6 bases, J shed 8 bases, and the junction held 10 bases outside the gene matches. CDR3 length equals 14 residues. Germline V gene data show CDR1 as SGDLS and CDR2 as YYNGEE. CDR3 amino acids: CASTRGTSNHEQFF. The CDR3 DNA is TGTGCCAGCACCCGGGGGACTAGTAACCATGAGCAGTTCTTC.

The chain links TRBV20-1 to TRBJ2-3; D tentatively fits TRBD1 or TRBD2 (6 bases each). CDR1 is DFQATT and CDR2 is SNEGSKA in the germline V gene (reference sequence). The CDR3 is 15 amino acids. Trimming stripped 5 bases from V and 2 bases from J, with 17 bases between. The CDR3, as DNA: TGCAGTGCTCCAAATCCGCGGGACATCACAGATACGCAGTATTTT. Translation gives CSAPNPRDITDTQYF.

The chain couples TRBV24-1 to TRBJ1-5; tentative D call: TRBD1 (6 bases). The V and J ends lost 5 bases and 5 bases respectively, with 12 bases between them. CDR1 and CDR2 from the germline V gene are KGHDR and SFDVKD. The CDR3 has 14 amino acids. CDR3 DNA sequence: TGTGCCACCAGTGGCCAGGGGACGGATCAGCCCCAGCATTTT. Its protein product is CATSGQGTDQPQHF.

J is TRBJ2-4 and V is TRBV20-1; D call uncertain. The V end lost 0 bases, the J end lost 13 bases, and 10 bases lay between the germline ends. CDR3 size: 11 residues. Germline CDR1 reads DFQATT; CDR2 reads SNEGSKA (reference sequence). CDR3 DNA: TGCAGTGCTAGAGATGCGCGAGAGCAGTACTTC. This encodes CSARDAREQYF.

This chain connects TRBV6-2 or TRBV6-3 to TRBJ2-3; 7 nucleotides agree with TRBD2. V lost 7 bases to trimming and J lost 6 bases; unmatched junction nucleotides: 13. This CDR3 has 15 amino acids. The germline CDR1 and CDR2 sequences are MNHEY and SVGEGT. CDR3 amino acids: CASTPPAGPSDTQYF. The CDR3 nucleotides read TGTGCCAGCACGCCTCCAGCGGGACCCTCGGATACGCAGTATTTT.

This clonotype came up a few times. The rearrangement links TRBV20-1 to TRBJ2-3; D call uncertain. The ends were cut back, 0 bases at V and 6 bases at J, with 7 bases in the middle. The CDR3 totals 12 residues. Germline CDR1 is DFQATT and CDR2 is SNEGSKA (reference sequence). The CDR3 reads CSARDDSDTQYF. CDR3 coding DNA: TGCAGTGCTAGAGATGATAGTGATACGCAGTATTTT.

This clonotype was detected ten times or more. This chain connects TRBV11-3 to TRBJ2-1, with 11 bases fitting TRBD2. From germline, CDR1 is SGHNT and CDR2 YENEEA. V lost 2 bases and J lost 8; bases outside the gene matches: 5. The CDR3 is made up of 15 amino acids. In DNA, the CDR3 is TGTGCCAGCAGCTTAAATAGCGGGAGGGCCGATGAGCAGTTCTTC. Residues: CASSLNSGRADEQFF. Full variable domain (rest looked up from reference TRBV11-3 and TRBJ2-1): EAGVVQSPRYKIIEKKQPVAFWCNPISGHNTLYWYLQNLGQGPELLIRYENEEAVDDSQLPKDRFSAERLKGVDSTLKIQPAELGDSAVYLCASSLNSGRADEQFFGPGTRLTVL.

The genes are TRBV7-8 and TRBJ2-4; weak D call: TRBD1 (5 bases). Germline CDR1 reads SGHVS; CDR2 reads FQNEAQ. CDR3 length equals 16 residues. Trimming left V 3 bases short and J 0 bases short, with 12 bases between. CDR3 DNA sequence: TGTGCCAGCAGCTTCGACAGCAGCCAAGCCAAAAACATTCAGTACTTC. Translation gives CASSFDSSQAKNIQYF.

This clonotype was observed a handful of times. V is TRBV24-1 and J is TRBJ2-1; D is unclear. Trimming pared 4 bases from V and 9 bases from J, leaving 18 bases between. This CDR3 has 15 residues. Germline-derived CDR1 and CDR2 are KGHDR and SFDVKD. This CDR3 is CATSDAVIPHPEQFF. The CDR3 DNA reads TGTGCCACCAGTGACGCGGTAATTCCCCATCCTGAGCAGTTCTTC.

The chain uses TRBV5-1 and TRBJ2-3; D may correspond to TRBD1 or TRBD2 (6 bases each). The germline CDR1 and CDR2 sequences are SGHRS and YFSETQ. Trimming took 0 bases from V and 2 from J, leaving 13 bases between them. This CDR3 spans 16 amino acids. This chain's CDR3 is CASSLGPGASTDTQYF. The CDR3 DNA is TGCGCCAGCAGCTTGGGGCCGGGGGCTTCCACAGATACGCAGTATTTT.